A selection of T cell receptor beta chains follows, all from one sample in a study of T cell changes during pregnancy in multiple sclerosis. Measured with immunoSEQ multiplex PCR; TCRdb has only the in-frame clones, and not every one. Of roughly 17,000 clones in the sample, roughly 84% were seen once. The sample here was CD8+ T cells from peripheral blood mononuclear cells, taken after pregnancy. The receptors here all came from a female donor with multiple sclerosis, enrolled in a pregnancy study. The conserved cysteine and the conserved F or W are not part of the CDR3 here.

j_gene: TRBJ1-5
v_gene: TRBV7-6
CDR3aa: ASSLSDTGNQPQH

j_gene: TRBJ1-4
v_gene: TRBV28
CDR3aa: ASGEQGAGEKLF

j_gene: TRBJ2-6
v_gene: TRBV7-3
CDR3aa: ASSPTGLSGANVLT

j_gene: TRBJ2-1
v_gene: TRBV4-3
CDR3aa: ASSQSRYSYNEQF

j_gene: TRBJ2-5
v_gene: TRBV28
CDR3aa: ASSRRTSGDQETQY

j_gene: TRBJ2-3
v_gene: TRBV27
CDR3aa: ASSSSWGEKVNTQY

j_gene: TRBJ1-6
v_gene: TRBV7-9
CDR3aa: ASSLDSGVRSPLH

j_gene: TRBJ2-1
v_gene: TRBV7-9
CDR3aa: ASSLGEAGQRNEQF

j_gene: TRBJ2-7
v_gene: TRBV27
CDR3aa: ASSWDISYEQY

j_gene: TRBJ2-1
v_gene: TRBV25-1
CDR3aa: ATSRSGEQF

j_gene: TRBJ2-3
v_gene: TRBV7-3
CDR3aa: ASSFLAGGLGDTQY

j_gene: TRBJ2-7
v_gene: TRBV4-2
CDR3aa: ASSQELLSGVGEQY

j_gene: TRBJ2-6
v_gene: TRBV11-2
CDR3aa: ASSLAKGAAIGANVLT

j_gene: TRBJ2-1
v_gene: TRBV11-2
CDR3aa: ASSLVTPEPGSYNEQF

j_gene: TRBJ2-1
v_gene: TRBV2
CDR3aa: ASSLGLAGGPGEQF

j_gene: TRBJ2-3
v_gene: TRBV27
CDR3aa: ASSSGTGADTQY

j_gene: TRBJ2-1
v_gene: TRBV2
CDR3aa: ASSEADTSGTGPYNEQF

j_gene: TRBJ1-4
v_gene: TRBV15
CDR3aa: ATSREKGDTSEKLF

j_gene: TRBJ2-2
v_gene: TRBV9
CDR3aa: ASSVVGTRDTGELF

j_gene: TRBJ2-2
v_gene: TRBV5-1
CDR3aa: ASSFFSGRAATGELF

j_gene: TRBJ1-2
v_gene: TRBV5-1
CDR3aa: ASSLAPGVRYGYT

j_gene: TRBJ2-1
v_gene: TRBV5-1
CDR3aa: ASSLGSGGSLSYNEQF

j_gene: TRBJ1-2
v_gene: TRBV6-4
CDR3aa: ASSDQGQGDT

j_gene: TRBJ1-2
v_gene: TRBV13
CDR3aa: ASSLHRGSSGYT

j_gene: TRBJ2-2
v_gene: TRBV13
CDR3aa: ASSTRTEANTGELF

j_gene: TRBJ1-2
v_gene: TRBV28
CDR3aa: ASSPPGDGYT

j_gene: TRBJ2-1
v_gene: TRBV5-1
CDR3aa: ASSLDFSYNEQF

j_gene: TRBJ1-2
v_gene: TRBV7-9
CDR3aa: ASSLGTGTTYGYT

j_gene: TRBJ1-1
v_gene: TRBV5-3
CDR3aa: ARSLGDRASTEAF

j_gene: TRBJ2-1
v_gene: TRBV29-1
CDR3aa: SVELELEYYNEQF

j_gene: TRBJ1-1
v_gene: TRBV9
CDR3aa: ASSPQDGASWNTEAF

j_gene: TRBJ2-1
v_gene: TRBV6-1
CDR3aa: ASSQGFGYNEQF

j_gene: TRBJ1-5
v_gene: TRBV4-2
CDR3aa: ASSQTDVGQPQH

j_gene: TRBJ2-4
v_gene: TRBV27
CDR3aa: ASSLGPGDIQY

j_gene: TRBJ2-3
v_gene: TRBV6-4
CDR3aa: ASSEALAGGTDTQY

j_gene: TRBJ1-1
v_gene: TRBV27
CDR3aa: ASSLGRGTEAF

j_gene: TRBJ2-7
v_gene: TRBV6-4
CDR3aa: ASSPEGQSSYEQY

j_gene: TRBJ1-1
v_gene: TRBV7-2
CDR3aa: ASSVYTEAF

j_gene: TRBJ2-1
v_gene: TRBV18
CDR3aa: ASSPDGTASYNEQF

j_gene: TRBJ2-3
v_gene: TRBV6-4
CDR3aa: ASSEQGGGTDTQY

j_gene: TRBJ2-1
v_gene: TRBV5-6
CDR3aa: ASSYGDPYNEQF

j_gene: TRBJ2-2
v_gene: TRBV30
CDR3aa: AWSRRAAGDSSGELF

j_gene: TRBJ1-1
v_gene: TRBV19
CDR3aa: ASSIATQTEAF

j_gene: TRBJ1-1
v_gene: TRBV2
CDR3aa: ASSEWLNTEAF

j_gene: TRBJ2-7
v_gene: TRBV15
CDR3aa: ATSRLGGEQY